A single sample is the source of the 23 T cell receptor beta chains below, sequenced in a study of vaccination effects on CD4 cells after COVID-19. Antigen-specific CD4+ T cells were first expanded with viral peptide pools by the ViraFEST assay and only then sequenced. Culture proceeded for nine to eleven days, and CD4+ T cells were then isolated. SARS-CoV-2 infection was confirmed by PCR in the person between March and December 2020. Antigens of these TCRs are unknown. The table came from immunoSEQ multiplex PCR; TCRdb's copy has only in-frame clones and leaves some out. Seen here are some 56,000 clones, around 80% observed once, and the top ten hold 5.5%. Here the sequenced sample was CD4+ T cells from PBMCs cultured with HIV peptides, taken before COVID-19 vaccination. Regarding subset: HIV-1 Nef peptide pool negative control/reference culture. These receptors were collected from a human donor who had a prior SARS-CoV-2 infection.

This rearrangement joins TRBV2 to TRBJ2-3; perhaps TRBD2 as D (7 bases). V dropped 6 bases and J dropped 0 bases, with 10 bases sitting between them. The V gene's germline CDR1 is SNHLY and CDR2 FYNNEI. This CDR3 comprises 14 residues. The CDR3 DNA is TGTGCCAGCAGCGGGGGGCTGAGCACAGATACGCAGTATTTT. Encoded protein: CASSGGLSTDTQYF.

The J gene is TRBJ2-7, the V gene TRBV3-1 (or the pseudogene TRBV3-2); D ambiguous. CDR3 size: 13 residues. Trimming stripped 2 bases from V and 3 bases from J, with 8 bases between. Germline lookup yields CDR1 LGHDT and CDR2 YNNKEL (reference sequence). DNA of the CDR3: TGTGCCAGCAGCCAACGCCACAGCTACGAGCAGTACTTC. Encoded protein: CASSQRHSYEQYF.

The V and J genes are TRBV10-3 and TRBJ2-5; 9 bases match TRBD2. Germline-derived CDR1 and CDR2 are ENHRY and SYGVKD. V was pared by 11 bases and J by 5 bases, with 15 bases of the junction left unmatched. CDR3 size: 15 residues. The CDR3 sequence is CAQLGLAGTGETQYF. CDR3 sequence (DNA): TGTGCCCAATTAGGCCTAGCGGGGACGGGGGAGACCCAGTACTTC.

V and J are TRBV5-1 and TRBJ1-1; 10 nucleotides align to TRBD1. With 1 base clipped from V and 8 bases from J, the junction kept 5 bases outside the gene matches. The CDR3 runs to 14 residues. The germline gives CDR1 SGHRS, CDR2 YFSETQ. The DNA for the CDR3 is TGCGCCAGCAGCTTGTCTGGGACAGGGGCCGAAGCTTTCTTT. As protein: CASSLSGTGAEAFF.

The count of this clone is one. The genes are TRBV14 and TRBJ2-3, with D possibly being TRBD2 (5 bases). Trimming removed 1 base at V and 3 bases at J, with 5 bases between. The CDR3 runs 13 residues. Germline CDR1 SGHDN, CDR2 FVKESK. CDR3 nucleotide sequence: TGTGCCAGCAGCCAAGCGGGGACAGATACGCAGTATTTT. Translated: CASSQAGTDTQYF.

About this clone itself: At one end the junction does not follow the germline gene, possibly because of a read error. The chain recombines TRBV7-2 with TRBJ2-7; 8 bases map to TRBD1. CDR3 length equals 13 residues. CDR1 and CDR2 from the germline V gene are SGHTA and FQGNSA. The CDR3 DNA reads as TGTGCCAGCAGCCCTCAAGGTCCGGAGACAGGGGTGTTC. Protein product: CASSPQGPETGVF.

Only a few counts were recorded for this clone. V is TRBV5-1 and J is TRBJ2-3, with D maybe TRBD2 (5 bases). Germline V gene data show CDR1 as SGHRS and CDR2 as YFSETQ. With 2 bases removed from V and 3 bases from J, the gap between germline ends came to 13 bases. The CDR3 is 15 residues long. CDR3 protein: CASSLAVPGTDTQYF. The CDR3, as DNA: TGCGCCAGCAGCTTAGCGGTCCCGGGGACAGATACGCAGTATTTT.

This clone was seen only a few times. The genes are TRBV19 and TRBJ1-5, with D maybe TRBD1 (5 bases). In germline, CDR1 is LNHDA, CDR2 SQIVND (reference sequence). The CDR3 length is 15 residues. With 8 bases removed from V and 4 bases from J, the gap between germline ends came to 18 bases. The CDR3 coding sequence is TGTGCCAGTTCGGGACCCTTTGAAGGGAATCAGCCCCAGCATTTT. As protein: CASSGPFEGNQPQHF.

The chain uses TRBV10-3 and TRBJ1-5, with 9 bases identical to TRBD1. Germline trimming cut 5 bases from V and 7 bases from J; bases unmatched to any gene: 12. Per the germline V gene, CDR1 is ENHRY and CDR2 is SYGVKD. The CDR3 contains 16 residues. Written as DNA, the CDR3 is TGTGCCATCAGTAGAGGGGACAGGGAGAATGCCCAGCCCCAGCATTTT. It codes for CAISRGDRENAQPQHF.

This chain links TRBV6-5 with TRBJ1-1; 7 bases fit TRBD1. Per the germline V gene, CDR1 is MNHEY and CDR2 is SVGAGI. The CDR3 is 15 residues long. V lost 7 bases, J lost 2 bases, and 10 bases stayed unmatched. CDR3 nucleotide sequence: TGTGCCAGCACCAGGAGGACAGGAGAAAACACTGAAGCTTTCTTT. Amino acid sequence: CASTRRTGENTEAFF.

The rearrangement links TRBV9 to TRBJ2-7; 7 bases fit TRBD2. V dropped 1 base and J dropped 3; count of bases not matched to a gene: 7. Germline CDR1 is SGDLS and CDR2 is YYNGEE. The CDR3 length is 15 residues. The CDR3 is CASSVTPTSIYEQYF. CDR3 sequence (DNA): TGTGCCAGCAGCGTAACACCGACTAGCATCTACGAGCAGTACTTC.

The rearrangement joins TRBV18 to TRBJ2-2; 7 positions agree with TRBD1. With V trimmed by 5 bases and J by 4 bases, 7 bases remained unmatched. The CDR3 covers 15 residues. CDR1 is KGHSH, CDR2 LQKENI, per germline. CDR3 coding DNA: TGTGCCAGCTCATCACAACAGGGGAGCACCGGGGAGCTGTTTTTT. This translates into CASSSQQGSTGELFF. The whole variable domain, remainder taken from reference TRBV18 and TRBJ2-2, is NAGVMQNPRHLVRRRGQEARLRCSPMKGHSHVYWYRQLPEEGLKFMVYLQKENIIDESGMPKERFSAEFPKEGPSILRIQQVVRGDSAAYFCASSSQQGSTGELFFGEGSRLTVL.

V usage is TRBV20-1 and J usage is TRBJ2-3, with 9 bases aligning to TRBD2. The germline CDR1 and CDR2 sequences are DFQATT and SNEGSKA (reference sequence). The V and J ends lost 3 bases and 0 bases, in that order; junction bases with no gene match: 7. The CDR3 has 16 amino acids. Here the CDR3 reads CSASGGRAGSTDTQYF. The CDR3 DNA reads TGCAGTGCTAGTGGCGGGAGGGCAGGCAGCACAGATACGCAGTATTTT.

This chain links TRBV7-2 with TRBJ2-3; D possibly corresponds to TRBD2 (5 bases). This CDR3 is built from 11 residues. Between the trimmed V and J ends, which lost 5 bases and 14 bases, there was a span of 14 bases. Germline V gene lookup returns CDR1 SGHTA and CDR2 FQGNSA. This CDR3 is CASSHGEWGYF. The DNA of the CDR3 is TGTGCCAGCAGCCACGGGGAGTGGGGGTATTTT.

The CDR3 sequence: CASREPGQGATGNTIYF. Here the CDR3 DNA reads TGTGCCAGCAGGGAGCCGGGACAGGGGGCAACTGGAAACACCATATATTTT. The chain recombines TRBV6-4 with TRBJ1-3; TRBD1 aligns across 12 bases. J was trimmed by 2 bases and V by 6 bases; bases with no gene match: 8. CDR1 is MRHNA and CDR2 is SNTAGT in the germline V gene. The CDR3 covers 17 residues.

This sequence joins TRBV10-3 and TRBJ2-7, with 7 bases identical to TRBD1. The CDR3 runs to 15 residues. Germline CDR1 and CDR2: ENHRY and SYGVKD. V shed 4 bases and J 2 bases; nucleotides not matched to a gene: 8. The DNA for the CDR3 is TGTGCCATCAGTGGAGGACCGGGACAGACCTACGAGCAGTACTTC. This sequence encodes CAISGGPGQTYEQYF.

This chain joins TRBV28 and TRBJ1-2; unclear D gene. The V end was cut by 2 bases, the J end by 0 bases, with 10 bases between. CDR1 and CDR2 (germline): MDHEN, SYDVKM. This CDR3 region has 15 residues. The CDR3 loop reads CASSLGGHTNYGYTF. The CDR3 DNA is TGTGCCAGCAGTTTAGGAGGCCACACTAACTATGGCTACACCTTC.

The chain has TRBV27 and TRBJ2-2; 8 bases align to TRBD2. V was pared by 6 bases and J by 8 bases, with 8 bases of the junction left unmatched. Germline V gene lookup returns CDR1 MNHEY and CDR2 SMNVEV (reference sequence). The CDR3 consists of 14 residues. The CDR3 sequence: CASRLSGRIGELFF. The CDR3 coding sequence is TGTGCCAGCAGGCTCAGCGGGAGAATAGGGGAGCTGTTTTTT.

The chain uses TRBV5-4 and TRBJ2-2; 9 bases line up with TRBD1. CDR3 size: 16 residues. After removal of 1 base from V and 4 bases from J, the junction contained 5 bases not matched to a gene. The germline V gene has CDR1 SGHNT and CDR2 YYREEE (reference sequence). The CDR3 coding sequence is TGTGCCAGCAGCTTGCCGGGACAGGGTACCACCGGGGAGCTGTTTTTT. This gives the protein CASSLPGQGTTGELFF.

The V and J genes are TRBV9 and TRBJ1-1; D not certain. Trimming shortened V by 0 bases and J by 11 bases, and 20 bases separated the two germline ends. Germline values: CDR1 SGDLS, CDR2 YYNGEE. The CDR3 consists of 15 residues. The CDR3 bases are TGTGCCAGCAGCGTAGAAGCAGAGTCGTTACATGGGGCTTTCTTT. It is translated as CASSVEAESLHGAFF. The full variable domain, with the rest looked up from reference TRBV9 and TRBJ1-1, is DSGVTQTPKHLITATGQRVTLRCSPRSGDLSVYWYQQSLDQGLQFLIQYYNGEERAKGNILERFSAQQFPDLHSELNLSSLELGDSALYFCASSVEAESLHGAFFGQGTRLTVV.

The gene calls are TRBV10-3 and TRBJ2-1; 15 positions agree with TRBD2. The CDR3 runs 17 residues. Germline lookup yields CDR1 ENHRY and CDR2 SYGVKD. The junction had 5 bases not matched to a gene; V was cut back by 6 bases and J by 2 bases. The CDR3 bases are TGTGCCATCAGCGCAGGGACTAGCGGGGGGACCTACAATGAGCAGTTCTTC. Translating it yields CAISAGTSGGTYNEQFF.

In its sample, this clone was seen once. The J gene is TRBJ2-2, the V gene TRBV3-1 (or the pseudogene TRBV3-2); the D is unclear. The germline V gene encodes CDR1 LGHDT and CDR2 YNNKEL (reference sequence). V was shortened by 5 bases and J by 0 bases, with 13 bases between the two germline ends. The CDR3 is made up of 16 amino acids. For the CDR3, the DNA is TGTGCCAGCAGCTTGACTCTGTCGGCGAACACCGGGGAGCTGTTTTTT. Its translation is CASSLTLSANTGELFF.

The chain couples TRBV7-3 to TRBJ2-5, with 8 bases fitting TRBD2. With 5 bases clipped from V and 2 bases from J, the junction kept 10 bases outside the gene matches. Per the germline V gene, CDR1 is SGHTA and CDR2 is FQGTGA. The CDR3 loop spans 16 amino acids. CDR3 nucleotide sequence: TGTGCCAGCAGCCTTTCTGGAAGCGGGGGACAAGAGACCCAGTACTTC. Translated: CASSLSGSGGQETQYF.